Below, one TCR beta chain is given with its context. The sample is drawn from a study of OX40 agonist ivuxolimab in advanced cancers. This CDR3 region has 16 residues. Germline CDR1 and CDR2: MGHRA and YSYEKL. Trimming removed 2 bases at V and 3 bases at J, with 16 bases between. Only in-frame clones appear in the TCRdb table, and some are missing; sequencing was by immunoSEQ multiplex PCR. Of tens of thousands of clones in the sample, roughly 85% are singletons; the top ten hold roughly 3%. This sequence joins TRBV4-1 and TRBJ1-1, with a possible D match to TRBD1 (6 bases). This sample comprised CD4+ or CD8+ T cells sorted from blood, obtained in a trial of the OX40 agonist ivuxolimab. The source of this sequence is an adult with an advanced solid tumor such as melanoma, head and neck, liver or kidney cancer. The DNA of the CDR3 is TGCGCCAGCAGCCAACCGAAACGACAGGTTGACACTGAAGCTTTCTTT. It encodes CASSQPKRQVDTEAFF.